Shown below are 32 T cell receptor beta chains from a single sample sequenced in a study of shared clonotypes between healthy human individuals. The protocol was immunoSEQ multiplex PCR, while the TCRdb copy is restricted to in-frame clones and leaves out a portion. This sample has some 1.5 million clones; 98% occur once, and the top ten carry roughly 0.4%. The specimen sequenced was naive CD4+ T cells sorted from blood. Subset indicated: CD45RA+ positively selected. Source of these receptors: a man aged 25-45 years in good health.

The gene calls are TRBV6-6 and TRBJ1-1, with 10 nucleotides matching TRBD1. The germline V gene has CDR1 MNHNY and CDR2 SVGAGI (reference sequence). V lost 11 bases and J lost 5; bases outside the gene matches: 5. The CDR3 is made up of 12 amino acids. The DNA of the CDR3 is TGTGCCGGAACGGACAGGGGGACTGAAGCTTTCTTT. Translated: CAGTDRGTEAFF.

This clone was picked up a small number of times. The V gene is TRBV5-1, the J gene TRBJ2-2; the D gene is possibly TRBD2 (5 bases). Trimming shortened V by 0 bases and J by 3 bases, and 15 bases separated the two germline ends. The CDR3 has 17 amino acids. The germline gives CDR1 SGHRS, CDR2 YFSETQ. The CDR3 DNA sequence: TGCGCCAGCAGCTTGGGGGTTGGAGGCCCCGACACCGGGGAGCTGTTTTTT. Its translation is CASSLGVGGPDTGELFF.

The genes are TRBV7-3 and TRBJ2-1, with TRBD1 matching 9 bases. The CDR3 contains 13 residues. J gave up 10 bases and V 5 bases, and 6 bases lay outside the gene matches. In germline, CDR1 is SGHTA, CDR2 FQGTGA. CDR3 bases: TGTGCCAGCAGCATACAGGGGGCGGGCGAGCAGTTCTTC. It translates to CASSIQGAGEQFF.

CDR3: CASSQDRGMRNQPQHF. In DNA form, the CDR3 reads TGCGCCAGCAGCCAAGATCGGGGGATGCGCAATCAGCCCCAGCATTTT. The chain carries TRBV4-1 and TRBJ1-5; possible D gene TRBD1, 5 bases. The CDR3 is 16 residues long. The V gene lost 0 bases and the J gene lost 2 bases, with 11 bases spanning the gap. Germline CDR1 and CDR2: MGHRA and YSYEKL.

V is TRBV7-2 and J is TRBJ2-1; unclear D gene. The CDR3 extends over 15 amino acids. V gave up 1 base and J gave up 5 bases, with 12 bases separating them. Germline lookup yields CDR1 SGHTA and CDR2 FQGNSA. The CDR3 nucleotides are TGTGCCAGCAGCTTAGTGCTAGGGTTAAACAATGAGCAGTTCTTC. Its protein product is CASSLVLGLNNEQFF.

The chain has TRBV29-1 and TRBJ2-2; no definite D call. CDR1 and CDR2 from the germline V gene are SQVTM and ANQGSEA. The CDR3 is made up of 14 amino acids. Trimming shortened V by 7 bases and J by 5 bases, and 17 bases separated the two germline ends. The CDR3 spells CSAASGFKTGELFF. The CDR3 nucleotides read TGCAGCGCCGCCTCTGGGTTCAAAACCGGGGAGCTGTTTTTT.

This clone was observed a single time. The CDR3 sequence is CASSLSVPYEQYF. CDR3 coding DNA: TGTGCCAGCAGCTTGTCGGTCCCCTACGAGCAGTACTTC. The chain combines TRBV5-5 with TRBJ2-7; D unresolved. Trimming cost V 1 base and J 2 bases, with 7 bases left between them. CDR3 length: 13 residues. Germline V gives CDR1 SGHKS, CDR2 YYEKEE (reference sequence).

The DNA for the CDR3 is TGTGCCAGCAGCCAAGCCGTTCAGAGGGGCAGCAACTATGGCTACACCTTC. Its translation is CASSQAVQRGSNYGYTF. V and J are TRBV4-2 and TRBJ1-2; the D gene is possibly TRBD1 (5 bases). CDR1 LGHNA and CDR2 YNFKEQ come from the germline V gene. This CDR3 comprises 17 residues. V shed 1 base and J shed 2 bases, with 17 bases lying between them.

The V and J genes are TRBV18 and TRBJ2-1; D is perhaps TRBD1 or TRBD2 (5 bases each). V was cut by 6 bases and J by 1 base, with 13 bases left in between. This CDR3 comprises 15 residues. Germline V gene sequence: CDR1 KGHSH, CDR2 LQKENI. This CDR3 is CASSLGPQSYNEQFF. The CDR3 nucleotides are TGTGCCAGCTCCCTGGGACCACAATCCTACAATGAGCAGTTCTTC.

The chain employs TRBV5-5 and TRBJ1-2, with TRBD1 identical over 8 bases. This CDR3 comprises 17 residues. V shed 4 bases and J 5 bases; nucleotides not matched to a gene: 16. Germline-derived CDR1 and CDR2 are SGHKS and YYEKEE (reference sequence). The CDR3, as DNA: TGTGCCAGCAGCACCGGACAGGGTGTTGGGTTGGATTATGGCTACACCTTC. This encodes CASSTGQGVGLDYGYTF.

The chain has TRBV6-5 and TRBJ1-5, with TRBD1 matching over 7 bases. CDR3 length: 13 residues. V shed 7 bases, J shed 6 bases, and the junction held 6 bases outside the gene matches. Germline V gene sequence: CDR1 MNHEY, CDR2 SVGAGI. The DNA for the CDR3 is TGTGCCAGCAATGACAGGGCCGGTCAGCCCCAGCATTTT. Protein product: CASNDRAGQPQHF.

This chain uses TRBV27 with TRBJ2-1; no clear D gene. The V end lost 1 base, the J end lost 1 base, and 8 bases lay between the germline ends. Germline CDR1 is MNHEY and CDR2 is SMNVEV (reference sequence). The CDR3 contains 15 residues. The CDR3 coding sequence is TGTGCCAGCAGTTTATTAAGTCTTTCCTACAATGAGCAGTTCTTC. Its protein product is CASSLLSLSYNEQFF.

The chain couples TRBV11-2 to TRBJ1-2; D gene ambiguous. From germline, CDR1 is SGHAT and CDR2 FQNNGV. Trimming shortened V by 0 bases and J by 4 bases, and 12 bases separated the two germline ends. This CDR3 has 15 residues. The CDR3 spells CASSLDRQQVYGYTF. CDR3 DNA sequence: TGTGCCAGCAGCTTAGACAGGCAGCAGGTCTATGGCTACACCTTC.

J is TRBJ2-2 and V is TRBV6-5, with 7 bases identical to TRBD2. This CDR3 spans 16 amino acids. Per germline, CDR1 MNHEY and CDR2 SVGAGI. V lost 0 bases to trimming and J lost 2 bases; unmatched junction nucleotides: 3. In DNA, the CDR3 is TGTGCCAGCAGTTACTCCCCAGCGGGAAACACCGGGGAGCTGTTTTTT. Protein: CASSYSPAGNTGELFF.

The chain couples TRBV18 to TRBJ2-7; 8 bases align to TRBD2. V dropped 1 base and J dropped 6; count of bases not matched to a gene: 11. This CDR3 has 16 amino acids. Germline V gene sequence: CDR1 KGHSH, CDR2 LQKENI. In DNA, the CDR3 is TGTGCCAGCTCACCACTCCCGGGAGGGCCATCTAGCGAGCAGTACTTC. It is translated as CASSPLPGGPSSEQYF. The full variable domain, with the rest looked up from reference TRBV18 and TRBJ2-7, is NAGVMQNPRHLVRRRGQEARLRCSPMKGHSHVYWYRQLPEEGLKFMVYLQKENIIDESGMPKERFSAEFPKEGPSILRIQQVVRGDSAAYFCASSPLPGGPSSEQYFGPGTRLTVT.

The chain joins TRBV11-2 to TRBJ2-3; 8 positions match TRBD2. Losses at the gene ends were 1 base for V and 1 base for J; bases not matched to a gene: 4. Germline V CDR1 and CDR2: SGHAT, FQNNGV. The CDR3 extends over 16 amino acids. CDR3 in DNA: TGTGCCAGCAGCTTAGTTGCGGGAGGAGGCACAGATACGCAGTATTTT. Its translation: CASSLVAGGGTDTQYF.

V and J are TRBV5-6 and TRBJ2-1; D is possibly TRBD1 or TRBD2 (6 bases each). CDR1 and CDR2 from the germline V gene are SGHDT and YYEEEE. CDR3 length: 16 residues. Trimming took off 2 bases at V and 0 bases at J, with 12 bases between the two ends. The CDR3 coding sequence is TGTGCCAGCAGCTTCCGGAGGGGGAGCTCCTACAATGAGCAGTTCTTC. Its translation is CASSFRRGSSYNEQFF.

This sequence joins TRBV29-1 and TRBJ2-3; tentative D call: TRBD1 (5 bases). Trimming cost V 6 bases and J 2 bases, with 9 bases left between them. The germline V gene encodes CDR1 SQVTM and CDR2 ANQGSEA. The CDR3 has 12 amino acids. DNA of the CDR3: TGCAGCGTCCTGACAGACACAGATACGCAGTATTTT. Translation gives CSVLTDTDTQYF.

V and J are TRBV28 and TRBJ2-3; D may be TRBD1 or TRBD2 (6 bases each). The CDR3 extends over 13 amino acids. The germline V gene has CDR1 MDHEN and CDR2 SYDVKM. V shed 10 bases and J shed 0 bases, with 11 bases lying between them. The CDR3 reads CAIRRGSTDTQYF. For the CDR3, the DNA is TGTGCCATCCGGAGGGGGAGCACAGATACGCAGTATTTT. Full variable domain (remainder filled in from reference TRBV28 and TRBJ2-3): DVKVTQSSRYLVKRTGEKVFLECVQDMDHENMFWYRQDPGLGLRLIYFSYDVKMKEKGDIPEGYSVSREKKERFSLILESASTNQTSMYLCAIRRGSTDTQYFGPGTRLTVL.

This clone has more than one count but fewer than ten. The J gene is TRBJ2-7, the V gene TRBV28, with 8 positions matching TRBD2. The ends lost 6 bases at V and 0 bases at J; junction bases unmatched: 4. Germline CDR1 and CDR2: MDHEN and SYDVKM. This CDR3 contains 14 residues. The CDR3: CASRLAGLSYEQYF. In DNA form, the CDR3 reads TGTGCCAGCAGGCTAGCGGGCCTCTCCTACGAGCAGTACTTC.

This clone was counted a single time. Distinct nucleotide sequences in the sample also encode this CDR3. The V call is TRBV15, the J call TRBJ2-7; D remains ambiguous. This CDR3 is built from 12 residues. V shed 1 base and J shed 6 bases, with 7 bases lying between them. The germline V gene encodes CDR1 LNHNV and CDR2 YYDKDF (reference sequence). DNA for the CDR3: TGTGCCACCAGCAGAGTGGGTAGCGAGCAGTACTTC. Its translation is CATSRVGSEQYF.

The genes are TRBV2 and TRBJ2-7; 8 bases are shared with TRBD1. Trimming took 5 bases from V and 2 from J; bases not matched to a gene: 14. CDR1 is SNHLY and CDR2 is FYNNEI in the germline V gene. This CDR3 is built from 17 residues. CDR3 nucleotides: TGTGCCAGCAGTAGCCGAGGACAGGGCTTCTCTGCCTACGAGCAGTACTTC. This codes for CASSSRGQGFSAYEQYF.

The genes are TRBV30 and TRBJ2-7; D unclear. Trimming cost V 1 base and J 6 bases, with 13 bases left between them. The germline V gene encodes CDR1 GTSNPN and CDR2 SVGIG (reference sequence). The CDR3 has 13 amino acids. CDR3: CAWSGFRGLEQYF. CDR3 nucleotide sequence: TGTGCCTGGAGTGGTTTTCGTGGGCTCGAGCAGTACTTC.

The chain has TRBV11-3 and TRBJ2-2, with D maybe TRBD2 (5 bases). Deletions cut 6 bases from V and 3 bases from J, with 14 bases between. CDR1 SGHNT and CDR2 YENEEA come from the germline V gene. CDR3 length: 15 residues. Here the CDR3 DNA reads TGTGCCAGCAGGCCGAGCGGCTTTTACACCGGGGAGCTGTTTTTT. Its translation is CASRPSGFYTGELFF.

The CDR3 DNA follows: TGTGCCAGCAGTAGGACAGGGGGTAATGAAAAACTGTTTTTT. Translation gives CASSRTGGNEKLFF. The rearrangement joins TRBV27 to TRBJ1-4; 10 positions match TRBD1. V shed 5 bases, J shed 4 bases, and the junction held 1 base outside the gene matches. Looked up from germline, CDR1 is MNHEY and CDR2 is SMNVEV (reference sequence). This CDR3 is built from 14 residues.

The chain has TRBV27 and TRBJ2-3; 7 bases align to TRBD2. Germline lookup yields CDR1 MNHEY and CDR2 SMNVEV (reference sequence). Trimming at V came to 5 bases and at J to 3 bases, leaving 5 bases not matched to a gene. CDR3 size: 14 residues. Here the CDR3 DNA reads TGTGCCAGCAGTCTTTTGCGGGAGACAGATACGCAGTATTTT. As protein: CASSLLRETDTQYF.

Worth noting for this clone: Other DNA sequences in this sample translate to the same CDR3. The J gene is TRBJ1-1, the V gene TRBV7-9, with 9 bases lining up with TRBD1. Germline V gene sequence: CDR1 SEHNR, CDR2 FQNEAQ (reference sequence). This CDR3 has 15 amino acids. The junction had 5 bases not matched to a gene; V was cut back by 5 bases and J by 1 base. This chain's CDR3 is CASSPPGQGNTEAFF. As DNA, the CDR3 is TGTGCCAGCAGCCCTCCGGGACAGGGGAACACTGAAGCTTTCTTT.

The rearrangement joins TRBV19 to TRBJ1-2; no clear D. The germline V gene encodes CDR1 LNHDA and CDR2 SQIVND (reference sequence). V lost 2 bases and J lost 6, with 13 bases in between. This CDR3 is built from 14 residues. CDR3 in amino acids: CASSISRAANGYTF. The CDR3 DNA follows: TGTGCCAGTAGTATATCGAGGGCAGCTAATGGCTACACCTTC. The complete variable domain, with remaining parts taken from reference TRBV19 and TRBJ1-2, reads DGGITQSPKYLFRKEGQNVTLSCEQNLNHDAMYWYRQDPGQGLRLIYYSQIVNDFQKGDIAEGYSVSREKKESFPLTVTSAQKNPTAFYLCASSISRAANGYTFGSGTRLTVV.

The gene calls are TRBV5-1 and TRBJ2-6; the D is unclear. CDR3 length: 16 residues. Trimming took 3 bases from V and 2 from J, leaving 12 bases between them. CDR1 is SGHRS and CDR2 is YFSETQ in the germline V gene. Written as DNA, the CDR3 is TGCGCCAGCAGCTCCCCTCAGGCGGCTGGGGCCAACGTCCTGACTTTC. It specifies CASSSPQAAGANVLTF.

This sequence joins TRBV2 and TRBJ1-2; 7 bases fit TRBD1. This CDR3 is built from 12 residues. J gave up 4 bases and V 9 bases, and 5 bases lay outside the gene matches. The germline gives CDR1 SNHLY, CDR2 FYNNEI. This CDR3 reads CASTGESYGYTF. Written as DNA, the CDR3 is TGTGCCAGTACAGGGGAGTCCTATGGCTACACCTTC.

This chain connects TRBV5-4 to TRBJ2-6; the D is unclear. The CDR3 covers 18 residues. Per the germline V gene, CDR1 is SGHNT and CDR2 is YYREEE (reference sequence). V lost 0 bases to trimming and J lost 1 base, with 14 bases between them. CDR3 sequence (DNA): TGTGCCAGCAGCTTGGGTGGAAGACCCTCTTCTGGGGCCAACGTCCTGACTTTC. It is translated as CASSLGGRPSSGANVLTF.

V usage is TRBV5-8 and J usage is TRBJ2-7; no firm D call. The CDR3 is made up of 13 amino acids. The germline V gene encodes CDR1 SGHTS and CDR2 YDEGEE. The V gene lost 1 base and the J gene lost 4 bases, with 9 bases spanning the gap. The CDR3 DNA is TGTGCCAGCAGCTTGCGTAACGGGTACGAGCAGTACTTC. Its translation is CASSLRNGYEQYF.